The 28 T cell receptor beta chains below come from one sample, sequenced in a study of T cell responses to AZD1222 COVID-19 vaccine. Profiling relied on immunoSEQ multiplex PCR, and the TCRdb table lists in-frame clones only, not all of them. Of 68,000 or so clones listed, about nine tenths are singletons. Sequences were derived from peripheral blood, sampled on day 0 of AZD1222 vaccination. All receptors come from an adult in good health.

This chain connects TRBV19 to TRBJ2-2, with a weak D call TRBD1 (7 bases). The germline V gene encodes CDR1 LNHDA and CDR2 SQIVND (reference sequence). The V end lost 10 bases, the J end lost 4 bases, and 10 bases lay between the germline ends. CDR3 length equals 12 residues. The CDR3 loop reads CATQGGTGELFF. CDR3 DNA: TGTGCCACCCAGGGGGGCACCGGGGAGCTGTTTTTT. The full variable domain, its missing parts supplied by reference TRBV19 and TRBJ2-2, is DGGITQSPKYLFRKEGQNVTLSCEQNLNHDAMYWYRQDPGQGLRLIYYSQIVNDFQKGDIAEGYSVSREKKESFPLTVTSAQKNPTAFYLCATQGGTGELFFGEGSRLTVL.

This chain connects TRBV3-1 (or the pseudogene TRBV3-2) to TRBJ2-4; 14 nucleotides line up with TRBD2. V lost 4 bases to trimming and J lost 8 bases; unmatched junction nucleotides: 4. From germline, CDR1 is LGHDT and CDR2 YNNKEL (reference sequence). The CDR3 totals 15 residues. The CDR3 bases are TGTGCCAGCAGCCCCGGGACTAGCGGGAGTCACATTCAGTACTTC. Translated: CASSPGTSGSHIQYF.

The V and J genes are TRBV6-5 and TRBJ1-3, with TRBD1 identical over 9 bases. V dropped 6 bases and J dropped 4; count of bases not matched to a gene: 4. Per the germline V gene, CDR1 is MNHEY and CDR2 is SVGAGI. The CDR3 length is 14 residues. This chain's CDR3 is CASSRTGEGNTIYF. CDR3 nucleotides: TGTGCCAGCAGCCGGACAGGGGAAGGAAACACCATATATTTT.

The chain is built from TRBV5-1 and TRBJ2-1, with 7 positions matching TRBD2. CDR3 length: 13 amino acids. V shed 4 bases and J 8 bases; nucleotides not matched to a gene: 6. Germline V CDR1 and CDR2: SGHRS, YFSETQ. In DNA, the CDR3 is TGCGCCAGCAGCATAGGGACTATCGATGAGCAGTTCTTC. Translated, it gives CASSIGTIDEQFF.

The chain joins TRBV7-8 to TRBJ2-7; D gene ambiguous. V was trimmed by 5 bases and J by 4 bases, leaving 6 bases between them. The CDR3 runs 11 residues. Germline V gene lookup returns CDR1 SGHVS and CDR2 FQNEAQ. CDR3 coding DNA: TGTGCCAGCAGCCTTAATTACGAGCAGTACTTC. Amino acid sequence: CASSLNYEQYF.

This sequence joins TRBV19 and TRBJ1-5; perhaps TRBD1 as D (5 bases). Trimming stripped 6 bases from V and 0 bases from J, with 12 bases between. The CDR3 consists of 15 residues. CDR1 is LNHDA and CDR2 is SQIVND in the germline V gene (reference sequence). CDR3 coding DNA: TGTGCCAGTAGACGGGGGGAGAATAGCAATCAGCCCCAGCATTTT. Amino acids: CASRRGENSNQPQHF.

The rearrangement joins TRBV19 to TRBJ2-3; 10 nucleotides line up with TRBD2. Germline lookup yields CDR1 LNHDA and CDR2 SQIVND (reference sequence). The ends lost 3 bases at V and 2 bases at J; junction bases unmatched: 11. The CDR3 runs to 18 residues. The CDR3, as DNA: TGTGCCAGTAGTATGGTATCCCAAGCGGGAGGGCCCACAGATACGCAGTATTTT. It yields the protein CASSMVSQAGGPTDTQYF.

This clone showed up just a few times. J is TRBJ2-1 and V is TRBV6-4, with 8 bases lining up with TRBD1. This CDR3 comprises 15 residues. Germline V gives CDR1 MRHNA, CDR2 SNTAGT. V was clipped by 4 bases and J by 6 bases; unmatched bases: 8. The CDR3 spells CASSAKTGASNEQFF. The CDR3 nucleotides are TGTGCCAGCAGTGCCAAGACAGGGGCCTCCAATGAGCAGTTCTTC.

This clone was detected a few times. The chain couples TRBV27 to TRBJ2-7; 11 bases are a match to TRBD2. The CDR3 sequence is 16 residues long. V shed 8 bases and J 0 bases; nucleotides not matched to a gene: 9. Germline CDR1 and CDR2: MNHEY and SMNVEV (reference sequence). CDR3 in amino acids: CASGRLAGLSSYEQYF. Written as DNA, the CDR3 is TGTGCCAGCGGCCGACTAGCGGGGCTTAGCTCCTACGAGCAGTACTTC.

The chain recombines TRBV28 with TRBJ1-2, with D perhaps matching TRBD1 (6 bases). CDR3 length equals 12 residues. V shed 1 base and J shed 9 bases, with 9 bases lying between them. Germline CDR1 and CDR2: MDHEN and SYDVKM. The chain's CDR3 is CASSLLGGSYTF. For the CDR3, the DNA is TGTGCCAGCAGTTTATTAGGGGGAAGCTACACCTTC.

The chain is built from TRBV6-5 and TRBJ2-7; 7 bases are a match to TRBD1. CDR3 length equals 15 residues. The V gene's germline CDR1 is MNHEY and CDR2 SVGAGI. Unmatched junction bases numbered 10, after V lost 8 bases and J lost 0 bases. The CDR3 nucleotides are TGTGCCAGCCGATCTCCAGACAGGGACTCCTACGAGCAGTACTTC. This gives the protein CASRSPDRDSYEQYF.

V gene TRBV4-1 combines with J gene TRBJ1-1; tentative D call: TRBD1 (6 bases). CDR3 length: 15 residues. The V end was cut by 2 bases, the J end by 8 bases, with 18 bases between. Germline CDR1 reads MGHRA; CDR2 reads YSYEKL. As DNA, the CDR3 is TGCGCCAGCAGCCAATTTACAGGGTTTGGGAACGAAGCTTTCTTT. Its translation is CASSQFTGFGNEAFF.

The chain uses TRBV4-1 and TRBJ2-7; TRBD2 aligns across 9 bases. CDR1 and CDR2 from the germline V gene are MGHRA and YSYEKL. The V and J ends lost 1 base and 5 bases, in that order; junction bases with no gene match: 6. The CDR3 length is 15 residues. In DNA, the CDR3 is TGCGCCAGCAGCCAAGGGGCTAGCGGGACGGACGAGCAGTACTTC. This encodes CASSQGASGTDEQYF.

The V gene is TRBV28, the J gene TRBJ1-2; no reliable D call. The length of the CDR3 is 12 residues. Germline V gene lookup returns CDR1 MDHEN and CDR2 SYDVKM. The V and J ends lost 6 bases and 8 bases respectively, with 13 bases between them. The CDR3 here is CASRPSARGYTF. The DNA for the CDR3 is TGTGCCAGCAGACCATCGGCGCGGGGCTACACCTTC.

This sequence joins TRBV19 and TRBJ1-4; perhaps TRBD1 as D (5 bases). The CDR3 has 12 residues. The ends were cut back, 7 bases at V and 8 bases at J, with 11 bases in the middle. The V gene's germline CDR1 is LNHDA and CDR2 SQIVND (reference sequence). CDR3 residues: CASMEGREKLFF. Here the CDR3 DNA reads TGTGCCAGTATGGAGGGGCGCGAAAAACTGTTTTTT. Full variable domain (rest looked up from reference TRBV19 and TRBJ1-4): DGGITQSPKYLFRKEGQNVTLSCEQNLNHDAMYWYRQDPGQGLRLIYYSQIVNDFQKGDIAEGYSVSREKKESFPLTVTSAQKNPTAFYLCASMEGREKLFFGSGTQLSVL.

V is TRBV4-1 and J is TRBJ2-3; 8 nucleotides line up with TRBD1. Germline V gene data show CDR1 as MGHRA and CDR2 as YSYEKL. CDR3 length: 14 amino acids. V shed 1 base, J shed 6 bases, and the junction held 3 bases outside the gene matches. CDR3 residues: CASSQGHRGDTQYF. In DNA form, the CDR3 reads TGCGCCAGCAGCCAAGGGCACAGGGGGGATACGCAGTATTTT.

In nucleotides, the CDR3 is TGTGCCAGCGGCACCGGGCCACTCCCAGATACGCAGTATTTT. Amino acid sequence: CASGTGPLPDTQYF. V usage is TRBV7-9 and J usage is TRBJ2-3; D gene unclear. This CDR3 contains 14 residues. The germline V and J ends were trimmed by 8 bases and 4 bases, with 16 bases remaining between them. Per germline, CDR1 SEHNR and CDR2 FQNEAQ (reference sequence). The full variable domain, its missing parts supplied by reference TRBV7-9 and TRBJ2-3, is DTGVSQNPRHKITKRGQNVTFRCDPISEHNRLYWYRQTLGQGPEFLTYFQNEAQLEKSRLLSDRFSAERPKGSFSTLEIQRTEQGDSAMYLCASGTGPLPDTQYFGPGTRLTVL.

A remark on this clone: Its ends do not fully match the called genes, so a read error is possible. V is TRBV4-2 and J is TRBJ1-1; a possible D gene is TRBD1 (5 bases). Germline V gene data show CDR1 as LGHNA and CDR2 as YNFKEQ. This CDR3 region has 15 residues. CDR3 coding DNA: TGTGCCAGCAGCGAAGACCTCAGGGTGAACACTGAAGCTTTCTTT. Translated, it gives CASSEDLRVNTEAFF.

This sequence joins TRBV27 and TRBJ1-2, with D possibly TRBD1 on 5 matching bases. V shed 2 bases and J shed 3 bases, with 10 bases lying between them. This CDR3 has 14 amino acids. CDR1 and CDR2 from the germline V gene are MNHEY and SMNVEV (reference sequence). The CDR3 sequence is CASSLEPGYYGYTF. DNA of the CDR3: TGTGCCAGCAGTTTAGAGCCAGGGTACTATGGCTACACCTTC.

This chain connects TRBV6-2 or TRBV6-3 to TRBJ1-5; D is unclear. The CDR3 loop spans 16 amino acids. Trimming left V 5 bases short and J 0 bases short, with 14 bases between. Germline loops: CDR1 MNHEY, CDR2 SVGEGT. CDR3 DNA sequence: TGTGCCAGCAGTAACGGACGGGCTTATAGCAATCAGCCCCAGCATTTT. Translating gives CASSNGRAYSNQPQHF.

The rearrangement uses TRBV30 and TRBJ1-5, with a possible D match to TRBD1 (5 bases). The V end was cut by 2 bases, the J end by 3 bases, with 11 bases between. Germline-derived CDR1 and CDR2 are GTSNPN and SVGIG (reference sequence). The CDR3 runs 14 residues. CDR3 nucleotide sequence: TGTGCCTGGAGTCGAGGCAGGGACAATCAGCCCCAGCATTTT. Its protein product is CAWSRGRDNQPQHF.

The CDR3 nucleotides are TGTGCCAGCAGCCACTTACGGGGGAACACTGAAGCTTTCTTT. Translated, it gives CASSHLRGNTEAFF. The chain has TRBV3-1 (or the pseudogene TRBV3-2) and TRBJ1-1; the D is unclear. The CDR3 extends over 14 amino acids. The germline V gene encodes CDR1 LGHDT and CDR2 YNNKEL (reference sequence). V gave up 3 bases and J gave up 1 base, with 9 bases separating them.

CDR3 in amino acids: CASSPGTSGRASDTQYF. The CDR3 coding sequence is TGTGCCAGCAGTCCGGGGACTAGCGGGAGGGCCAGTGATACGCAGTATTTT. The genes are TRBV25-1 and TRBJ2-3, with 16 bases lining up with TRBD2. Trimming cost V 5 bases and J 6 bases; bases outside gene matches: 8. The CDR3 is made up of 17 amino acids. The germline V gene has CDR1 MGHDK and CDR2 SYGVNS. Full variable domain (missing parts from reference TRBV25-1 and TRBJ2-3): EADIYQTPRYLVIGTGKKITLECSQTMGHDKMYWYQQDPGMELHLIHYSYGVNSTEKGDLSSESTVSRIRTEHFPLTLESARPSHTSQYLCASSPGTSGRASDTQYFGPGTRLTVL.

This clone has just one count. The chain employs TRBV4-1 and TRBJ1-2; TRBD1 matches 8 bases. Unmatched junction bases numbered 6, after V lost 4 bases and J lost 8 bases. This CDR3 is built from 13 residues. Germline V lookup: CDR1 MGHRA, CDR2 YSYEKL. The CDR3 bases are TGCGCCAGCAGCCCGACCCGACAGGGGGGCTACACCTTC. It specifies CASSPTRQGGYTF.

This sequence joins TRBV7-9 and TRBJ2-3; D might be TRBD1 (5 bases). V gave up 6 bases and J gave up 0 bases, with 10 bases separating them. The CDR3 has 14 residues. Germline V lookup: CDR1 SEHNR, CDR2 FQNEAQ (reference sequence). The CDR3 spells CASSLQGSTDTQYF. The CDR3, as DNA: TGTGCCAGCAGTCTCCAGGGCAGCACAGATACGCAGTATTTT.

The chain joins TRBV5-1 to TRBJ2-7; no definite D call. V was shortened by 0 bases and J by 1 base, with 8 bases between the two germline ends. CDR1 is SGHRS, CDR2 YFSETQ, per germline. This CDR3 is built from 14 residues. The CDR3 loop reads CASSLDGRSYEQYF. The CDR3 nucleotides read TGCGCCAGCAGCTTGGATGGCCGTTCCTACGAGCAGTACTTC.

The chain links TRBV29-1 to TRBJ1-1, with D hard to call. Germline V gene sequence: CDR1 SQVTM, CDR2 ANQGSEA. The CDR3 has 10 amino acids. With 7 bases removed from V and 2 bases from J, the gap between germline ends came to 5 bases. The chain's CDR3 is CSAINTEAFF. CDR3 nucleotide sequence: TGCAGCGCCATTAACACTGAAGCTTTCTTT.

The chain links TRBV6-5 to TRBJ1-3; no reliable D call. CDR1 is MNHEY and CDR2 is SVGAGI in the germline V gene. V was trimmed by 6 bases and J by 4 bases, leaving 16 bases between them. This CDR3 is 15 amino acids long. CDR3 DNA sequence: TGTGCCAGCAGCCAGAGGGCCGCGTTAGGAAACACCATATATTTT. Its protein is CASSQRAALGNTIYF.